This T cell receptor beta chain was retrieved from a study of T-cell memory formation after mild COVID-19. The CDR3 covers 15 residues. V was cut by 5 bases and J by 5 bases, with 18 bases left in between. The germline gives CDR1 SGHTA, CDR2 FQGNSA. Study-level results: CD4+ contracting clones were mainly CM and EM; CD8+ ones, EMRA. Several responding clones turned up in pre-infection memory, indicating that cross-reactive memory may have taken part.

Concerning this clonotype itself: Its matching antigen is unknown.

TCRdb analysed the 5' RACE reads with MiXCR anew, one entry per CDR3 protein. The table lists 200,000 to 300,000 distinct CDR3 sequences, 15% of them singletons. This TCR was recovered from an adult woman who had mild COVID-19 (a few samples of this study predate the infection). Cell type and time point are not known. The J gene is TRBJ2-5, the V gene TRBV7-2; D may be TRBD1 (7 bases). The sample taken for sequencing was PBMCs or a T cell subset sorted from them (not recorded which). CDR3 sequence reads: CASSQRQGLFETQYF. The CDR3 DNA reads as TGTGCCAGCAGCCAAAGACAGGGACTTTTCGAGACCCAGTACTTC.